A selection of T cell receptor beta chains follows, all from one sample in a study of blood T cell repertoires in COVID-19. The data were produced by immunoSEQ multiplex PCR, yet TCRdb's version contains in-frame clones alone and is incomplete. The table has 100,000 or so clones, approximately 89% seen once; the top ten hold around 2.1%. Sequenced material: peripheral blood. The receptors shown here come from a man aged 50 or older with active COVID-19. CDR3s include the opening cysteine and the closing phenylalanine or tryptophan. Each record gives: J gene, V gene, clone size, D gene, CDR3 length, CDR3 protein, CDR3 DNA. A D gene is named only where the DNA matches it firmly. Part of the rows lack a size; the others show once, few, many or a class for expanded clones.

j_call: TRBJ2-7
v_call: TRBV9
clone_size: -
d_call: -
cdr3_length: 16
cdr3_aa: CASSPVGGSDPYEQYF
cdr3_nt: TGTGCCAGCAGCCCAGTTGGGGGGTCAGACCCCTACGAGCAGTACTTC

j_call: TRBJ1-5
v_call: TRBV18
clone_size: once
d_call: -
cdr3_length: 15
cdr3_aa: CASSPGGGANQPQHF
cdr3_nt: TGTGCCAGCTCACCAGGCGGCGGCGCGAATCAGCCCCAGCATTTT

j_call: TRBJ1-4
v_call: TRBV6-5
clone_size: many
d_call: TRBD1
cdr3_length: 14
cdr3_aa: CASSRRDRLEKLFF
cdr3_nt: TGTGCCAGCAGCCGCCGGGACAGACTCGAAAAACTGTTTTTT

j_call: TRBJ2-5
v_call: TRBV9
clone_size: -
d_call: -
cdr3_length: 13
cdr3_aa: CASSQRFEETQYF
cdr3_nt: TGTGCCAGCAGTCAGCGGTTCGAGGAGACCCAGTACTTC

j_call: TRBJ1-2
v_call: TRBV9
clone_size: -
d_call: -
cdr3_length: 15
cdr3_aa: CASSARSRSNYGYTF
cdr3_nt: TGTGCCAGCAGCGCCCGTAGTCGGAGCAACTATGGCTACACCTTC

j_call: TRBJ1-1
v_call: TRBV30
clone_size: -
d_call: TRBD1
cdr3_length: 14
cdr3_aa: CAWRWGQGNTEAFF
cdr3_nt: TGTGCCTGGAGGTGGGGACAGGGGAACACTGAAGCTTTCTTT

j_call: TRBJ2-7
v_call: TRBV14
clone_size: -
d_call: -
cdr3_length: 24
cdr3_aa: CASSQATLTFSPGQISEGSYEQYF
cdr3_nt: TGTGCCAGCAGCCAGGCGACATTAACATTCTCCCCGGGACAGATCTCGGAGGGCTCCTACGAGCAGTACTTC

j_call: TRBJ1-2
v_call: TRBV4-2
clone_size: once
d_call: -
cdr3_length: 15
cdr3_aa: CASSQDLAGRYGYTF
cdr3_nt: TGTGCCAGCAGCCAAGATCTGGCAGGGCGCTATGGCTACACCTTC

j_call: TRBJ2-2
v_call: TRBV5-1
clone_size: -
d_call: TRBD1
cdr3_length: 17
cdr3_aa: CASSSLSTGGSTGELFF
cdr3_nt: TGCGCCAGCAGCTCCCTTTCTACAGGGGGCAGCACCGGGGAGCTGTTTTTT

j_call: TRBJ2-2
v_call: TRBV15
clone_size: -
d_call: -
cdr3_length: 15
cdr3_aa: CATSREQTNTGELFF
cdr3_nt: TGTGCCACCAGCAGAGAACAGACGAACACCGGGGAGCTGTTTTTT

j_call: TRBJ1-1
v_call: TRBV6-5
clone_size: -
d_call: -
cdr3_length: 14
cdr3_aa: CASSIRQVVTEAFF
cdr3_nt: TGTGCCAGCAGTATCCGACAGGTCGTCACTGAAGCTTTCTTT

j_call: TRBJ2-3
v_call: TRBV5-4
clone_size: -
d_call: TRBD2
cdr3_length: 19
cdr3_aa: CASSLGGGSLRTSTDTQYF
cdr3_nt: TGTGCCAGCAGCTTGGGGGGGGGATCGTTGCGAACAAGCACAGATACGCAGTATTTT

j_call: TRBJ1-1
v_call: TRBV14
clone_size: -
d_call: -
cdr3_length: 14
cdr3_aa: CASSHRLLNTEAFF
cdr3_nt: TGTGCCAGCAGTCACAGGTTATTGAACACTGAAGCTTTCTTT

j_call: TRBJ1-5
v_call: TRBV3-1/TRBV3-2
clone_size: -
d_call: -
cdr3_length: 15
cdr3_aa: CASSLTLGSNQPQHF
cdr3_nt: TGTGCCAGCAGTCTGACTTTGGGTTCCAATCAGCCCCAGCATTTT

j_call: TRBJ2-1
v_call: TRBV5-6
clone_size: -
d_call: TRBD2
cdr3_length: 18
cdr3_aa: CASSLGLIGTSGNNEQFF
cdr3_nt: TGTGCCAGCAGCTTGGGGCTGATCGGGACTAGCGGTAACAATGAGCAGTTCTTC

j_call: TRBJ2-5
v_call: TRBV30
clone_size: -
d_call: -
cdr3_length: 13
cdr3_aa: CAWSGREVETQYF
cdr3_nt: TGTGCCTGGAGTGGCAGGGAGGTGGAGACCCAGTACTTC

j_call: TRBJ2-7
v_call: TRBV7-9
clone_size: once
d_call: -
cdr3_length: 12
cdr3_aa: CASSLLGAEQYF
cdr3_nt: TGTGCCAGCAGCTTATTAGGAGCCGAGCAGTACTTC

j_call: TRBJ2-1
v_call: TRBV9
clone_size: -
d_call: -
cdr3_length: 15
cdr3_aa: CASSVVEGSYNEQFF
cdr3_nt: TGTGCCAGCAGCGTAGTGGAGGGGTCCTACAATGAGCAGTTCTTC

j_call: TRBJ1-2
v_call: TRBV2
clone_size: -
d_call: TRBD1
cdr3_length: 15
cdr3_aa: CASSEEDRGPDGYTF
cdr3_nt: TGTGCCAGCAGTGAAGAGGACAGGGGGCCTGATGGCTACACCTTC

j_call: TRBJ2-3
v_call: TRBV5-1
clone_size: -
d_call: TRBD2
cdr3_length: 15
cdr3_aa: CASSVSGTSGRAEDF
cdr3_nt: TGCGCCAGCAGCGTCTCCGGGACTAGCGGGAGGGCCGAGGATTTT

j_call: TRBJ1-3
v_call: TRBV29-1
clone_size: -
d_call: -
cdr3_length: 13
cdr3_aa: CSVGASTGNTIYF
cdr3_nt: TGCAGCGTTGGAGCGTCTACTGGAAACACCATATATTTT

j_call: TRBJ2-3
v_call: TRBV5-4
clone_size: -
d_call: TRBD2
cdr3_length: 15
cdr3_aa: CASRRSGGAGDTQYF
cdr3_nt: TGTGCCAGCAGGCGTAGCGGGGGGGCCGGGGATACGCAGTATTTT

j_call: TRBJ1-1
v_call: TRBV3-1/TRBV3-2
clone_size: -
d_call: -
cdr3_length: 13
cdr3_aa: CASSQDPRGEAFF
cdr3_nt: TGTGCCAGCAGCCAAGATCCCAGAGGGGAAGCTTTCTTT

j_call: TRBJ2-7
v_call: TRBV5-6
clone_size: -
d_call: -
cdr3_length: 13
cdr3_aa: CASSLDGAYEQYF
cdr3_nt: TGTGCCAGCAGCTTGGACGGTGCGTACGAGCAGTACTTC

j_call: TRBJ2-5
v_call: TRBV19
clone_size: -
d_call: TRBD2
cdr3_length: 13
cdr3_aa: CASSMGTKETQYF
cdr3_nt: TGTGCCAGTAGTATGGGGACTAAAGAGACCCAGTACTTC

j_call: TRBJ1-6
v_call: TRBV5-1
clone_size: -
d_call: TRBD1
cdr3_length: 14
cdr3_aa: CASSLGGGNSPLHF
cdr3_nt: TGCGCCAGCAGCTTGGGAGGGGGCAATTCACCCCTCCACTTT

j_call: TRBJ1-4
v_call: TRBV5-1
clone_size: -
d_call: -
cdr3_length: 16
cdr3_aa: CASSLEERGDGEKLFF
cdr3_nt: TGCGCCAGCAGCTTGGAGGAGCGGGGGGACGGTGAAAAACTGTTTTTT

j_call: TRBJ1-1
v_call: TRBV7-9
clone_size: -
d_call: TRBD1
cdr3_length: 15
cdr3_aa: CASSYRTGWSTEAFF
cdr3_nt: TGTGCCAGCAGCTATCGGACAGGTTGGAGCACTGAAGCTTTCTTT

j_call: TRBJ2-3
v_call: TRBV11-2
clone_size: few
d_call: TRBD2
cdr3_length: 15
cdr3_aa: CASSSLAGVVDTQYF
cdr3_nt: TGTGCCAGCAGCTCACTAGCGGGAGTGGTAGATACGCAGTATTTT